This T cell receptor (beta chain) came from a study of early T cells in non-severe SARS-CoV-2 infection. V was pared by 6 bases and J by 0 bases, with 19 bases of the junction left unmatched. CDR1 and CDR2 (germline): KGHDR, SFDVKD. The CDR3 extends over 20 amino acids. Researchers tagged individual cDNA molecules with unique molecular identifiers. TCRdb re-analysed the 5' RACE reads in MiXCR, keeping a single row per CDR3 protein. The sample has roughly 50,000 distinct CDR3 sequences, over 7% seen once. This clonotype appeared a few times. Source material: whole blood. The rearrangement links TRBV24-1 to TRBJ2-3; 8 bases match TRBD2. The TCR sequence derives from an adult who was a healthcare worker with PCR-confirmed SARS-CoV-2 infection or an uninfected control (not recorded which). The CDR3 DNA reads as TGTGCCACCAGTTACCCTTGCTTCAGGCGACTAGCGAGTAGCACAGATACGCAGTATTTT. Translating it yields CATSYPCFRRLASSTDTQYF.